The source of this TCR beta chain is a study of blood T cell repertoires in COVID-19. Background on the study: Sites in the United States, Italy and Spain provided acute and convalescent COVID-19 samples.

The CDR3 covers 17 residues. J gave up 1 base and V 5 bases, and 11 bases lay outside the gene matches. CDR1 and CDR2 (germline): LNHDA, SQIVND (reference sequence). In terms of age and location, participants ranged from about 18 to 100 years and lived in about two dozen US areas. Researchers sorted participants into cohorts using their self-reported clinical history. Two negative PCRs, clearance, or symptom resolution had been documented for recovered Cohort 3 donors. Here immunoSEQ multiplex PCR was the method, and the copy in TCRdb shows in-frame clones only, minus some. The table shows a few hundred thousand clones, with 80% to 90% occurring only once.

This rearrangement joins TRBV19 to TRBJ1-2; TRBD1 matches at 9 bases. The sequenced sample was PBMCs or T cells enriched from blood (not recorded which). The sequence was collected from a woman between 18 and 30 years old who had recovered from COVID-19. In nucleotides, the CDR3 is TGTGCCAGTAGTCCCATCGGGACAGGGACAGATAACTATGGCTACACCTTC. Protein sequence: CASSPIGTGTDNYGYTF.